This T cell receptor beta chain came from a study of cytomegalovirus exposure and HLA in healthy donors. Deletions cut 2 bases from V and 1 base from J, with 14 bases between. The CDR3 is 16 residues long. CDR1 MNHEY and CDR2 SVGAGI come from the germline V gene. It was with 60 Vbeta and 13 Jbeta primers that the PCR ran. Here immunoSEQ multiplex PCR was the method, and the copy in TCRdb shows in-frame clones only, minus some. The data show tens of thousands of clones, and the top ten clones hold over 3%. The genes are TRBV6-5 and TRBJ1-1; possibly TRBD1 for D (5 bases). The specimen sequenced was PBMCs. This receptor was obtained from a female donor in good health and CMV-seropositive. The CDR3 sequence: CASSYGPGLWNTEAFF. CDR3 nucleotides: TGTGCCAGCAGTTACGGACCGGGACTCTGGAACACTGAAGCTTTCTTT.